This T cell receptor beta chain was retrieved from a study of regulatory T cells in long-lasting Graves disease. The study, taken as a whole, reports: Persistent disease exhibited a predilection for TRBV28, TRBJ1-2 and TRBJ2-5.

Time point in this sample: persistent/refractory GD, antithyroid drugs over 5 years with positive TRAb. There was RNA extracted from PBMCs, and the TCR library was made from it. Patients were from an endocrinology department in Xi'an, China. EDTA tubes received around 9 milliliters of collected peripheral blood. Germline V gene lookup returns CDR1 SGHTA and CDR2 FQGNSA. This CDR3 contains 13 residues. V gave up 2 bases and J gave up 4 bases, with 9 bases separating them. Concerning this clonotype itself: Its antigen is still unknown.

Both iRepertoire HTBI primers and Arm-PCR of CDR3 regions were used to build the TCR beta libraries. TCRdb processed the multiplex PCR reads anew with MiXCR; each CDR3 protein has one entry. The data show under 350,000 distinct CDR3 sequences, roughly a fifth seen once. This receptor was taken from a female donor with Graves disease. Sequenced material: peripheral blood mononuclear cells (PBMCs), taken when the disease was refractory, from a patient treated with antithyroid drugs. The V call is TRBV7-2, the J call TRBJ2-7, with D uncertain. CDR3 region: CASSLRLFYEQYF. DNA for the CDR3: TGTGCCAGCAGCTTACGACTCTTTTACGAGCAGTACTTC.